These 32 T cell receptor beta chains originate from one sample sequenced in a study of control samples from healthy donors and cancer patients. Data came from immunoSEQ multiplex PCR; TCRdb stores just in-frame clones and leaves some out. The data contain roughly 80,000 clones, 70% to 90% of them singletons. Sequenced: blood. The receptors originated from a woman aged 45-65 years in good health.

V is TRBV5-4 and J is TRBJ2-7; 9 bases are a match to TRBD1. Germline V gene lookup returns CDR1 SGHNT and CDR2 YYREEE (reference sequence). V shed 3 bases and J 3 bases; nucleotides not matched to a gene: 7. This CDR3 has 15 amino acids. Here the CDR3 reads CASSSDRGTFYEQYF. In nucleotides, the CDR3 is TGTGCCAGCAGCTCGGACAGGGGAACATTCTACGAGCAGTACTTC.

The J gene is TRBJ1-4, the V gene TRBV6-6; the D is unclear. V was pared by 8 bases and J by 9 bases, with 16 bases between. Germline V gene data show CDR1 as MNHNY and CDR2 as SVGAGI (reference sequence). The CDR3 totals 13 residues. DNA of the CDR3: TGTGCCAGCTTAGTTGGGCGCGGACAAAAACTGTTTTTT. Its protein product is CASLVGRGQKLFF.

This clone has only a few counts. The rearrangement uses TRBV19 and TRBJ1-5; a weak D match, TRBD1 (5 bases). Per germline, CDR1 LNHDA and CDR2 SQIVND (reference sequence). This CDR3 region has 15 residues. Between the trimmed V and J ends, which lost 6 bases and 3 bases, there was a span of 15 bases. The CDR3 loop reads CASSLLQGFNQPQHF. The CDR3 DNA is TGTGCCAGTAGCTTGCTCCAGGGTTTCAATCAGCCCCAGCATTTT.

The chain joins TRBV21-1 to TRBJ2-1; the D call of TRBD2 is as the table states it, not checked on the DNA. TRBV21-1 has pseudogene status. This CDR3 contains 17 residues. The CDR3: CASSKACPSGDYNEQFF. The CDR3 DNA reads TGTGCCAGCAGCAAAGCATGTCCTAGCGGGGACTACAATGAGCAGTTCTTC.

This rearrangement joins TRBV7-9 to TRBJ2-7; D gene ambiguous. The CDR3 is 13 amino acids. Germline loops: CDR1 SEHNR, CDR2 FQNEAQ (reference sequence). The germline V and J ends were trimmed by 3 bases and 3 bases, with 9 bases remaining between them. The CDR3 DNA reads TGTGCCAGCAGCTTTTCCTCTAACTACGAGCAGTACTTC. This encodes CASSFSSNYEQYF.

As to this clone: The same CDR3 is also encoded by other DNA sequences in this sample. The chain links TRBV2 to TRBJ1-5, with D hard to call. The CDR3 spans 13 residues. Trimming removed 6 bases from V and 0 bases from J, with 6 bases in between. Germline CDR1 and CDR2: SNHLY and FYNNEI. CDR3 region: CASSGDSNQPQHF. The DNA of the CDR3 is TGTGCCAGCAGCGGCGATAGCAATCAGCCCCAGCATTTT.

The chain links TRBV5-8 to TRBJ2-6; D remains ambiguous. This CDR3 comprises 16 residues. Germline V gene lookup returns CDR1 SGHTS and CDR2 YDEGEE. V shed 5 bases and J shed 0 bases, with 12 bases lying between them. This chain's CDR3 is CASSDRRTSGANVLTF. As DNA, the CDR3 is TGTGCCAGCAGTGATAGACGGACCTCTGGGGCCAACGTCCTGACTTTC.

The chain combines TRBV13 with TRBJ1-4, with D tentatively TRBD1 (5 bases). Germline-derived CDR1 and CDR2 are PRHDT and FYEKMQ (reference sequence). V gave up 9 bases and J gave up 7 bases, with 12 bases separating them. The length of the CDR3 is 12 residues. CDR3 region: CASGRRGEKLFF. The DNA for the CDR3 is TGTGCCAGTGGGAGGAGGGGTGAAAAACTGTTTTTT.

The V gene is TRBV2, the J gene TRBJ1-6; weak D call: TRBD1 (6 bases). The germline V and J ends were trimmed by 5 bases and 6 bases, with 17 bases remaining between them. This CDR3 is 16 amino acids long. Germline CDR1 reads SNHLY; CDR2 reads FYNNEI. The CDR3 DNA is TGTGCCAGCAGTCTACAGGGTCCCAGGACTAATTCACCCCTCCACTTT. Translation: CASSLQGPRTNSPLHF.

This chain connects TRBV18 to TRBJ1-1; no clear D. The V gene lost 6 bases and the J gene lost 4 bases, with 12 bases spanning the gap. Germline CDR1 is KGHSH and CDR2 is LQKENI. CDR3 length: 13 amino acids. CDR3 sequence reads: CASSKDAGTEAFF. DNA of the CDR3: TGTGCCAGCTCGAAGGACGCGGGCACTGAAGCTTTCTTT. The complete variable domain, with remaining parts taken from reference TRBV18 and TRBJ1-1, reads NAGVMQNPRHLVRRRGQEARLRCSPMKGHSHVYWYRQLPEEGLKFMVYLQKENIIDESGMPKERFSAEFPKEGPSILRIQQVVRGDSAAYFCASSKDAGTEAFFGQGTRLTVV.

The genes are TRBV29-1 and TRBJ1-1; no definite D call. The length of the CDR3 is 10 residues. Trimming left V 7 bases short and J 7 bases short, with 10 bases between. Germline V gives CDR1 SQVTM, CDR2 ANQGSEA. CDR3 sequence: CSAVDGEAFF. For the CDR3, the DNA is TGCAGCGCCGTGGACGGTGAAGCTTTCTTT.

This clone came up once. This chain connects TRBV27 to TRBJ2-7; D not resolved. The CDR3 contains 13 residues. Germline V lookup: CDR1 MNHEY, CDR2 SMNVEV (reference sequence). V shed 5 bases and J shed 3 bases, with 11 bases lying between them. The CDR3 DNA reads as TGTGCCAGCAGTCCCGACGTTTACTACGAGCAGTACTTC. It encodes CASSPDVYYEQYF.

The V and J genes are TRBV11-3 and TRBJ2-3; D possibly matches TRBD1 or TRBD2 (5 bases each). The V and J ends lost 3 bases and 4 bases respectively, with 11 bases between them. The length of the CDR3 is 14 residues. Germline CDR1 reads SGHNT; CDR2 reads YENEEA. The CDR3 spells CASSFTQEADTQYF. As DNA, the CDR3 is TGTGCCAGCAGCTTCACACAGGAGGCAGATACGCAGTATTTT. The full variable domain, in which reference TRBV11-3 and TRBJ2-3 provide the parts outside the CDR3, is EAGVVQSPRYKIIEKKQPVAFWCNPISGHNTLYWYLQNLGQGPELLIRYENEEAVDDSQLPKDRFSAERLKGVDSTLKIQPAELGDSAVYLCASSFTQEADTQYFGPGTRLTVL.

The chain couples TRBV4-1 to TRBJ1-4, with a weak D call TRBD1 (5 bases). V lost 4 bases and J 8 bases, leaving 17 bases between the germline ends. The CDR3 loop spans 15 amino acids. Germline lookup yields CDR1 MGHRA and CDR2 YSYEKL. CDR3 in amino acids: CASSPYTGASEKLFF. DNA of the CDR3: TGCGCCAGCAGCCCATACACAGGCGCCTCAGAAAAACTGTTTTTT.

The genes are TRBV3-1 (or the pseudogene TRBV3-2) and TRBJ1-4, with D maybe TRBD1 (6 bases). CDR1 is LGHDT and CDR2 is YNNKEL in the germline V gene (reference sequence). Trimming cost V 3 bases and J 8 bases, with 19 bases left between them. This CDR3 is built from 16 residues. CDR3 sequence: CASSHDTGLVGEKLFF. CDR3 coding DNA: TGTGCCAGCAGCCATGACACAGGGTTGGTCGGGGAAAAACTGTTTTTT.

This clone appeared once. The gene calls are TRBV7-2 and TRBJ2-3, with 12 bases matching TRBD2. Looked up from germline, CDR1 is SGHTA and CDR2 is FQGNSA. J was trimmed by 3 bases and V by 2 bases; bases with no gene match: 6. The CDR3 runs 17 residues. This CDR3 reads CASSLRILAGGTDTQYF. The CDR3 nucleotides read TGTGCCAGCAGCTTAAGAATACTAGCGGGGGGAACAGATACGCAGTATTTT.

This clone showed up just once. The CDR3 sequence: CASSPGDTHYGYTF. The CDR3 DNA reads TGCGCCAGCAGCCCAGGGGACACCCACTATGGCTACACCTTC. The chain has TRBV5-1 and TRBJ1-2; D perhaps matches TRBD1 (6 bases). The germline V and J ends were trimmed by 4 bases and 3 bases, with 13 bases remaining between them. Germline lookup yields CDR1 SGHRS and CDR2 YFSETQ. There are 14 residues in the CDR3.

This chain joins TRBV7-9 and TRBJ2-1; 8 nucleotides align to TRBD2. This CDR3 has 15 amino acids. V was pared by 5 bases and J by 3 bases, with 6 bases of the junction left unmatched. CDR1 and CDR2 from the germline V gene are SEHNR and FQNEAQ (reference sequence). The CDR3: CASSIGGAFYNEQFF. The CDR3 DNA sequence: TGTGCCAGCAGCATCGGGGGGGCCTTCTACAATGAGCAGTTCTTC.

The genes are TRBV2 and TRBJ2-3; 11 bases are a match to TRBD2. This CDR3 spans 19 amino acids. Per germline, CDR1 SNHLY and CDR2 FYNNEI. V dropped 0 bases and J dropped 2; count of bases not matched to a gene: 10. CDR3 DNA sequence: TGTGCCAGCAGTGAAGCGCTTTCTAGCGGGGGGACTTCCACAGATACGCAGTATTTT. Translating it yields CASSEALSSGGTSTDTQYF.

The chain combines TRBV18 with TRBJ2-7; D ambiguous. The V end was cut by 0 bases, the J end by 5 bases, with 8 bases between. Looked up from germline, CDR1 is KGHSH and CDR2 is LQKENI. The CDR3 is 13 amino acids. The CDR3 region is CASSPPSRDEQYF. Here the CDR3 DNA reads TGTGCCAGCTCACCACCGTCTCGGGACGAGCAGTACTTC.

The chain recombines TRBV3-1 (or the pseudogene TRBV3-2) with TRBJ2-7, with 9 nucleotides matching TRBD1. The CDR3 is 17 residues long. Germline V CDR1 and CDR2: LGHDT, YNNKEL (reference sequence). The J segment lost 3 bases and the V segment lost 4 bases, leaving 13 bases of the junction unmatched. CDR3 protein: CASSRITGGPDSYEQYF. CDR3 DNA: TGTGCCAGCAGCCGTATAACAGGGGGCCCCGATAGCTACGAGCAGTACTTC.

This sequence joins TRBV6-6 and TRBJ1-1; 10 bases are a match to TRBD1. CDR3 length: 15 residues. J lost 4 bases, V lost 6 bases, and 8 bases had no gene match. Germline lookup yields CDR1 MNHNY and CDR2 SVGAGI (reference sequence). The CDR3 here is CASSTGTGATTEAFF. CDR3 nucleotide sequence: TGTGCCAGCAGCACCGGGACAGGGGCGACCACTGAAGCTTTCTTT.

This clone was detected a few times. The chain joins TRBV19 to TRBJ2-1; no reliable D call. Looked up from germline, CDR1 is LNHDA and CDR2 is SQIVND (reference sequence). The CDR3 runs 13 residues. V shed 0 bases and J shed 5 bases, with 5 bases lying between them. The CDR3, as DNA: TGTGCCAGTAGTATAGATCTCCACAATGAGCAGTTCTTC. Protein product: CASSIDLHNEQFF.

Remarks on this clone: One end of the junction varies from germline; a read error may be responsible. V usage is TRBV5-4 and J usage is TRBJ2-7; possibly TRBD2 for D (6 bases). This CDR3 is 13 amino acids long. The germline V gene has CDR1 SGHNT and CDR2 YYREEE (reference sequence). Written as DNA, the CDR3 is TGTGCCAGCAGTGGAGGGGTGGCTTATTCCCAGGATTTC. It encodes CASSGGVAYSQDF.

The J gene is TRBJ2-1, the V gene TRBV6-4, with a possible D match to TRBD2 (6 bases). This CDR3 region has 12 residues. Deletions cut 3 bases from V and 8 bases from J, with 8 bases between. Germline V gene sequence: CDR1 MRHNA, CDR2 SNTAGT. The CDR3 protein is CASSEGGYEQFF. CDR3 nucleotides: TGTGCCAGCAGTGAGGGGGGTTATGAGCAGTTCTTC.

The chain has TRBV7-2 and TRBJ2-3; 10 nucleotides match TRBD2. V shed 5 bases, J shed 9 bases, and the junction held 14 bases outside the gene matches. This CDR3 has 16 amino acids. Germline assignment: CDR1 SGHTA and CDR2 FQGNSA. The CDR3 bases are TGTGCCAGCAGCACGGAGCGGGGGGGTATCTCAGGAACGCAGTATTTT. It specifies CASSTERGGISGTQYF.

The chain couples TRBV12-3 or TRBV12-4 to TRBJ1-5; D unclear. CDR3 length: 12 residues. Trimming took off 4 bases at V and 7 bases at J, with 8 bases between the two ends. DNA for the CDR3: TGTGCCAGCAGTTCTCGGGGACAGCCCCAGCATTTT. Residues: CASSSRGQPQHF.

The chain combines TRBV7-8 with TRBJ1-4, with TRBD1 as a possible D gene (5 bases). Germline CDR1 and CDR2: SGHVS and FQNEAQ. V lost 5 bases to trimming and J lost 8 bases, with 18 bases between them. The CDR3 covers 15 residues. The CDR3 DNA sequence: TGTGCCAGCAGCCCTACGGACGGGGGTTGGGAAAAACTGTTTTTT. Protein: CASSPTDGGWEKLFF.

This chain connects TRBV5-1 to TRBJ2-7; the match to TRBD2 covers 9 bases. Germline loops: CDR1 SGHRS, CDR2 YFSETQ. CDR3 size: 18 residues. Germline trimming cut 0 bases from V and 5 bases from J; bases unmatched to any gene: 15. The CDR3 here is CASSLAPAGGRPFDEQYF. In DNA, the CDR3 is TGCGCCAGCAGCTTGGCCCCAGCGGGGGGCCGGCCTTTCGACGAGCAGTACTTC.

The rearrangement uses TRBV5-4 and TRBJ2-3; no clear D gene. V gave up 0 bases and J gave up 0 bases, with 5 bases separating them. The CDR3 is made up of 14 amino acids. Germline CDR1 and CDR2: SGHNT and YYREEE (reference sequence). CDR3 sequence (DNA): TGTGCCAGCAGCTTGGTGAGGAGCACAGATACGCAGTATTTT. This gives the protein CASSLVRSTDTQYF.

CDR3 loop: CASSVVGTGNTIYF. CDR3 nucleotide sequence: TGTGCCAGCAGCGTAGTGGGGACGGGAAACACCATATATTTT. V and J are TRBV9 and TRBJ1-3; possibly TRBD1 for D (5 bases). Germline V gives CDR1 SGDLS, CDR2 YYNGEE. Trimming took off 0 bases at V and 4 bases at J, with 8 bases between the two ends. The CDR3 length is 14 residues.

The J gene is TRBJ1-5, the V gene TRBV7-9; 8 bases match TRBD1. V was pared by 0 bases and J by 3 bases, with 4 bases of the junction left unmatched. The CDR3 spans 16 residues. Germline V lookup: CDR1 SEHNR, CDR2 FQNEAQ (reference sequence). This chain's CDR3 is CASSLAGQGSNQPQHF. The CDR3 nucleotides read TGTGCCAGCAGCTTAGCCGGACAGGGCTCCAATCAGCCCCAGCATTTT.